A single TCR beta chain is shown here with its context. No antigen is known for it. Qualities for individual bases were not recorded, and no much larger clone is one base off. Deletion took 4 bases off V and 0 bases off J, with a span of 13 bases between the germline ends. CDR3 length: 15 amino acids, cysteine to phenylalanine. The CDR3 DNA has 45 bases and is translated from base 1. The germline V gene provides CDR1 SGHDT and CDR2 YYEEEE. This specimen belongs to a study of blood T cell repertoires in COVID-19 (dated by TCRdb to about 2020). About the investigation overall: Collaborator samples came from the United States, Italy and Spain and covered acute and convalescent phases of COVID-19. The prospective study material was composed of cDNA or gDNA derived from T cells, B-cell-depleted T cells, or PBMCs. Deeply sampled blood TCRbeta repertoires from subjects exposed to, actively infected with, or recovered from COVID-19 were included in the dataset. The repertoires were made available in a free public database intended to serve as a resource for research on the immune response to SARS-CoV-2. Samples came from the ongoing ImmuneRACE study (first 160 participants) plus 1,254 subjects from 6 global collaborators. Nearly every sample came with metadata listing a de-identified subject ID, COVID-19 status, age in years and sex. HLA class I and class II types, where available, came from metadata supplied by the sample provider rather than from assay-based typing. Study-wide conclusions, independent of this receptor: Clinical and demographic metadata were provided uncurated, with the amount varying by source and participant.

The immunoSEQ Assay, a bias-controlled multiplex PCR, was used to amplify TCRbeta CDR3 regions from genomic DNA. In the paper's pipeline: Within the assay, amplification of reference gene primers was used to estimate how many nucleated cells each sample contained. To quantify the absolute abundance of each unique TCRbeta CDR3 rearrangement, sequence reads were collapsed and filtered. For each sample, productive Simpson clonality was calculated as the square root of Simpson's diversity index across productive rearrangements. Held by TCRdb, this immuneACCESS table contains in-frame sequences only and omits some clones. Under half of the omission traces to an unresolved V gene where checked; the cause of the rest is unknown. V, J and clone size derive from that table, while D and trimming were established from the DNA sequence. This sample has 130,000 to 150,000 clones in its table, and roughly nine tenths of those were observed once. 10% to 15% of the sample comes from the top ten.

One collaborating source in Seattle enrolled patients while the patients were actively infected and followed the patients over time throughout the course of disease. Each collaborating institution followed its own protocols to collect whole blood in K2EDTA tubes. For TCRbeta analysis, collaborators shipped samples in one of three forms: frozen whole blood, isolated PBMCs, or DNA extracted from either of those sample types. The chain couples TRBV5-6 to TRBJ1-1, with the identity of the D gene unclear. Sequencing input: peripheral blood. This TCR came from a young man with COVID-19, enrolled during active disease. This receptor carries the CDR3 CASSPLVYLNTEAFF. The sequence in DNA is TGTGCCAGCAGCCCTCTCGTGTATTTGAACACTGAAGCTTTCTTT. Outside the CDR3, residues come from the reference TRBV5-6 and TRBJ1-1 proteins, so the full variable domain is: DAGVTQSPTHLIKTRGQQVTLRCSPKSGHDTVSWYQQALGQGPQFIFQYYEEEERQRGNFPDRFSGHQFPNYSSELNVNALLLGDSALYLCASSPLVYLNTEAFFGQGTRLTVV.